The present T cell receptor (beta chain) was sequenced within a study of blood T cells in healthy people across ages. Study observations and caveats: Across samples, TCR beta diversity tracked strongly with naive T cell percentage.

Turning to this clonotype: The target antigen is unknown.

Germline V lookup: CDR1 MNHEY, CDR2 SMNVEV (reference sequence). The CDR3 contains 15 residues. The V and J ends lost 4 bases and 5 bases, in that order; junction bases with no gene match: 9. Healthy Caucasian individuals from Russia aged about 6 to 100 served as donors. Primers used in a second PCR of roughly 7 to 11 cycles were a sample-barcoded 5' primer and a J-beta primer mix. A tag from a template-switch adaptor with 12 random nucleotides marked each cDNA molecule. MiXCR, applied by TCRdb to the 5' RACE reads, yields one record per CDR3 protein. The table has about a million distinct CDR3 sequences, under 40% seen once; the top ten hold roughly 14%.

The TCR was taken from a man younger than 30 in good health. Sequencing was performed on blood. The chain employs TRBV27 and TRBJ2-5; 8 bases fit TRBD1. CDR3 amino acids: CASSWGRGRDETQYF. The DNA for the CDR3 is TGTGCCAGCAGTTGGGGCAGGGGGCGGGATGAGACCCAGTACTTC.